These T cell receptor beta chains were read from a single sample in a study of cytotoxic CD8 clonotypes in ibrutinib-treated CLL. TCRdb keeps only in-frame clones here, not all; method: immunoSEQ multiplex PCR. The sample includes around 330,000 clones, approximately 67% seen only once; the top ten take under 8%. This specimen was PBMCs, taken after 36 months of ibrutinib treatment. These receptor sequences come from a human donor with chronic lymphocytic leukemia. Both conserved end residues are part of each CDR3. A D gene is named only where the DNA matches it firmly. Part of the rows lack a size; the others show once, few, many or a class for expanded clones.

V gene	D gene	J gene	clone size	CDR3 DNA	CDR3 protein
TRBV2	-	TRBJ2-7	few	TGTGCCAGTAACCGACTGGACTACGAGCAGTACTTC	CASNRLDYEQYF
TRBV9	TRBD2	TRBJ2-7	-	TGTGCCAGCAGCTCTGGACTAGCCGACTACGAGCAGTACTTC	CASSSGLADYEQYF
TRBV2	TRBD1	TRBJ1-4	few	TGTGCCAGCAGTTACGACAGGGGCAAGGAAAAACTGTTTTTT	CASSYDRGKEKLFF
TRBV29-1	-	TRBJ2-7	-	TGCAGCGTTGCTGTGGCGCCCTACGAGCAGTACTTC	CSVAVAPYEQYF
TRBV18	-	TRBJ1-2	few	TGTGCCAGCTCACCACCGACCTATGGCTACACCTTC	CASSPPTYGYTF
TRBV18	-	TRBJ2-2	once	TGTGCCAGCTCACCCCAGGGGTTAAACACCGGGGAGCTGTTTTTT	CASSPQGLNTGELFF
TRBV6-5	TRBD2	TRBJ2-1	-	TGTGCCAGCAGTTACTTGAGCGGGAGGGGGGGCAATGAGCAGTTCTTC	CASSYLSGRGGNEQFF
TRBV19	-	TRBJ1-6	-	TGTGCCAGTAGTATACCGACGCCTAATTCACCCCTCCACTTT	CASSIPTPNSPLHF
TRBV7-9	-	TRBJ2-1	-	TGTGCCAGCAGCTTAGCGGCACAGGTCGATGAGCAGTTCTTC	CASSLAAQVDEQFF
TRBV29-1	-	TRBJ2-2	-	TGCAGCGTTGCACCCAGGGCCACCGGGGAGCTGTTTTTT	CSVAPRATGELFF
TRBV9	TRBD1	TRBJ2-2	few	TGTGCCAGCAGCGCCTGGGGGACAGACACCGGGGAGCTGTTTTTT	CASSAWGTDTGELFF
TRBV18	-	TRBJ2-1	-	TGTGCCAGCTCACCCCTAACTAGCATCCATGAGCAGTTCTTC	CASSPLTSIHEQFF
TRBV2	TRBD1	TRBJ2-1	few	TGTGCCAGCAGTTCCGACAGGGGGGATGAGCAGTTCTTC	CASSSDRGDEQFF
TRBV7-6	-	TRBJ2-7	-	TGTGCCAGCAGCCCCGGCCCATCCTACGAGCAGTACTTC	CASSPGPSYEQYF
TRBV6-5	TRBD2	TRBJ2-2	-	TGTGCCAGCAGGGGGACTAGCGGGAACACCGGGGAGCTGTTTTTT	CASRGTSGNTGELFF
TRBV7-9	TRBD1	TRBJ1-2	-	TGTGCCAGCAGCAACCTCGGACAGGGCTATGGCTACACCTTC	CASSNLGQGYGYTF
TRBV7-6	-	TRBJ2-7	-	TGTGCCAGCAGCTTTGTGGGAAACGAGCAGTACTTC	CASSFVGNEQYF
TRBV19	TRBD2	TRBJ2-1	-	TGTGCCAGTAGCATGTGCGGGGACATCCCCTTAGACCTAGCGGGAGATTACAATGAGCAGTTCTTC	CASSMCGDIPLDLAGDYNEQFF
TRBV5-1	TRBD1	TRBJ2-7	-	TGCGCCAGCAGCTTGGGGACAGGGTTCTACGAGCAGTACTTC	CASSLGTGFYEQYF
TRBV18	-	TRBJ1-1	-	TGTGCCAGCTCACCTCGGGCTGAAGCTTTCTTT	CASSPRAEAFF
TRBV9	-	TRBJ2-7	-	TGTGCCAGCACCCTGGGGGACGGCCCCGGCGGGTACGAGCAGTACTTC	CASTLGDGPGGYEQYF
TRBV15	-	TRBJ2-7	-	TGTGCCACCAGCCCCCGACAGGTCTCCTACGAGCAGTACTTC	CATSPRQVSYEQYF
TRBV7-8	-	TRBJ2-7	-	TGTGCCAGCAGCTTAGTCGGCCAGGTGATCCCCTACGAGCAGTACTTC	CASSLVGQVIPYEQYF
TRBV29-1	TRBD2	TRBJ2-7	once	TGCAGCGTTGAAGGGTTAGCGGGGTACTACGAGCAGTACTTC	CSVEGLAGYYEQYF
TRBV28	TRBD2	TRBJ2-7	once	TGTGCCAGCAGTTCCTCCGGGAGGCCCCCCTACGAGCAGTACTTC	CASSSSGRPPYEQYF
TRBV27	-	TRBJ2-7	-	TGTGCCAGCAGTTTCGGGGGACCTCCCTACGAGCAGTACTTC	CASSFGGPPYEQYF
TRBV6-4	-	TRBJ2-2	few	TGTGCCAGCAGTGAAGGGTCTGACACCGGGGAGCTGTTTTTT	CASSEGSDTGELFF
TRBV5-5	TRBD1	TRBJ2-7	-	TGTGCCAGCAGCGACAGGGCGTCTTACGAGCAGTACTTC	CASSDRASYEQYF
TRBV7-2	-	TRBJ2-7	-	TGTGCCAGCAGCCCCTCGGGTCGGTACGAGCAGTACTTC	CASSPSGRYEQYF
TRBV29-1	-	TRBJ1-1	-	TGCAGCGCCGACGGGGAGGGGGACACTGAAGCTTTCTTT	CSADGEGDTEAFF
TRBV13	-	TRBJ2-7	-	TGTGCCAGCAGCTCCCAGGGGATCGGCGAGCAGTACTTC	CASSSQGIGEQYF
TRBV2	-	TRBJ1-2	-	TGTGCCAGCAGTGAAGCGTCCGGACAGCAATCTGGCTACACCTTC	CASSEASGQQSGYTF
TRBV7-2	-	TRBJ2-1	-	TGTGCCAGCAGCTTATTGGGGGATGAGCAGTTCTTC	CASSLLGDEQFF
TRBV6-5	TRBD2	TRBJ2-7	-	TGTGCCAGCAGTCCACAGCGGGAGTCCTACGAGCAGTACTTC	CASSPQRESYEQYF
TRBV9	TRBD1	TRBJ1-2	-	TGTGCCAGCAGCGTAGAAGGGGGCGCGGTGGGCTACACCTTC	CASSVEGGAVGYTF
TRBV18	-	TRBJ2-7	once	TGTGCCAGCTCACCACTTCTCCAGGCCACCTACGAGCAGTACTTC	CASSPLLQATYEQYF
TRBV4-1	-	TRBJ2-7	-	TGCGCCAGCAGCCAAGACAGGGTGAGCGAGCAGTACTTC	CASSQDRVSEQYF
TRBV27	-	TRBJ1-5	once	TGTGCCAGCATTAATTTAACAGGAGGGGTGAGCAATCAGCCCCAGCATTTT	CASINLTGGVSNQPQHF
TRBV28	-	TRBJ1-1	-	TGTGCCAGCATCAATCAGGTGAGGACTGAAGCTTTCTTT	CASINQVRTEAFF
TRBV25-1	-	TRBJ2-7	few	TGTGCCAGCCCCGAAGCAGGACCTCTGGAGCAGTACTTC	CASPEAGPLEQYF
TRBV4-3	TRBD2	TRBJ2-1	-	TGCGCCAGCAGCCAAGGATTCGGGGGGAGTAGGTACAATGAGCAGTTCTTC	CASSQGFGGSRYNEQFF
TRBV29-1	TRBD1	TRBJ1-3	-	TGCAGCGTTCGCTCAGGGGGTTTTGGAAACACCATATATTTT	CSVRSGGFGNTIYF
TRBV4-2	TRBD1	TRBJ1-1	-	TGTGCCAGCAGCACGGACAGGGATACTGAAGCTTTCTTT	CASSTDRDTEAFF
TRBV18	-	TRBJ2-5	once	TGTGCCAGCTCACCTCTGCTATCCCCGAGTGAGACCCAGTACTTC	CASSPLLSPSETQYF
TRBV11-2	-	TRBJ2-3	-	TGTGCCAGTGCCGAACCGTTCAGGGGTAACGTAGGTTCAGATACGCAGTATTTT	CASAEPFRGNVGSDTQYF
TRBV5-1	-	TRBJ1-1	-	TGCGCCAGCAGCTTGGTAGGAACAGTTAACACTGAAGCTTTCTTT	CASSLVGTVNTEAFF
TRBV6-5	-	TRBJ1-3	-	TGTGCCAGCAGTTACTCGGCAGGGCCAATGAACACCATATATTTT	CASSYSAGPMNTIYF
TRBV5-1	-	TRBJ2-3	once	TGCGCCAGCAGCTTATCAGGGTCATACACAGATACGCAGTATTTT	CASSLSGSYTDTQYF
TRBV5-1	TRBD1	TRBJ1-4	few	TGCGCCAGCAGCTTTGGGTCAGGGGGCGGGGAAAAACTGTTTTTT	CASSFGSGGGEKLFF
TRBV27	-	TRBJ2-2	few	TGTGCCACAACGGACCGGCCATACGGGGAGCTGTTTTTT	CATTDRPYGELFF
TRBV7-2	-	TRBJ1-4	-	TGTGCCAGCAGCCCAGACCGAGTAGAGGAAAAACTGTTTTTT	CASSPDRVEEKLFF
TRBV9	-	TRBJ2-7	-	TGTGCCAGCAGCGTAGTACCCGTCGCCTACGAGCAGTACTTC	CASSVVPVAYEQYF
TRBV6-5	-	TRBJ2-1	-	TGTGCCAGCAGTCGGGGATACAATGAGCAGTTCTTC	CASSRGYNEQFF
TRBV9	TRBD2	TRBJ2-3	-	TGTGCCAGCAGCGTATTAAGCGGGAGGGCAGATACGCAGTATTTT	CASSVLSGRADTQYF
TRBV29-1	TRBD2	TRBJ2-3	-	TGCAGCGTTGGGGGTCTAGCGGGAGACATTAGTGTTGATACGCAGTATTTT	CSVGGLAGDISVDTQYF
TRBV27	TRBD2	TRBJ2-3	few	TGTGCCAGCAGTTTCCTGGAAAGGACTAGCGGGAGAACAGATACGCAGTATTTT	CASSFLERTSGRTDTQYF